These 25 T cell receptor beta chains share one sample of origin, sequenced in a study of T cell repertoires in cytomegalovirus infection. These TCRs are of unknown antigen specificity. TCRdb redid the calling of the reads with MiXCR, one entry per CDR3 protein. The sample has 680,000 or so distinct CDR3 sequences, 30% to 40% seen once. The input for sequencing was cultured PBMCs, taken from culture after CMV antigen stimulation. Receptors originate from a human donor in good health (CMV status not recorded). Some clones in this sample may be carry-over from other donors' samples.

A note on this clonotype: A much larger clone sits a single nucleotide away, making a read error possible. V gene TRBV7-9 combines with J gene TRBJ2-1; tentatively, D is TRBD1 (6 bases). Germline CDR1 reads SEHNR; CDR2 reads FQNEAQ (reference sequence). The CDR3 loop spans 13 amino acids. CDR3 loop: CASSLSGVNGQFF. For the CDR3, the DNA is TGTGCCAGCAGCTTATCAGGGGTCAATGGGCAGTTCTTC.

In its sample, this clonotype was seen a few times. This chain joins TRBV20-1 and TRBJ2-7; D may match TRBD1 or TRBD2 (5 bases each). This CDR3 contains 12 residues. CDR1 is DFQATT, CDR2 SNEGSKA, per germline (reference sequence). The V gene lost 7 bases and the J gene lost 2 bases, with 12 bases spanning the gap. The CDR3 region has the DNA TGCAGTGTGGGTAAGGGACCCTACGAGCAGTACTTC. Protein sequence: CSVGKGPYEQYF.

The CDR3 bases are TGTGCCAGCAGTGACCCGGGGAGCATGAACACTGAAGCTTTCTTT. This sequence encodes CASSDPGSMNTEAFF. The chain is built from TRBV25-1 and TRBJ1-1; D is ambiguous. Trimming cost V 3 bases and J 0 bases, with 11 bases left between them. Germline V gives CDR1 MGHDK, CDR2 SYGVNS. The CDR3 contains 15 residues.

In its sample, this clonotype was seen once. The rearrangement joins TRBV2 to TRBJ2-1; 10 bases are a match to TRBD2. After removal of 6 bases from V and 2 bases from J, the junction contained 4 bases not matched to a gene. The CDR3 consists of 15 residues. Germline CDR1 is SNHLY and CDR2 is FYNNEI. As DNA, the CDR3 is TGTGCCAGCAGGAAAAGCGGGGGGGCCTACAATGAGCAGTTCTTC. Amino acids: CASRKSGGAYNEQFF.

A word on this clonotype: An end of the junction differs from the germline gene, which may be a read error. V is TRBV7-2 and J is TRBJ2-1; a weak D match, TRBD2 (5 bases). The CDR3 runs 17 residues. The germline gives CDR1 SGHTA, CDR2 FQGNSA. CDR3 amino acids: CASSLARKSGGGLEQFF. For the CDR3, the DNA is TGTGCCAGCAGTTTAGCACGTAAAAGCGGTGGAGGACTTGAGCAGTTCTTC.

The chain employs TRBV7-9 and TRBJ2-5, with D perhaps TRBD1 or TRBD2 (5 bases each). The CDR3 is 15 residues long. The ends were cut back, 5 bases at V and 2 bases at J, with 15 bases in the middle. CDR1 and CDR2 (germline): SEHNR, FQNEAQ (reference sequence). The CDR3 here is CASSVGPRRQETQYF. In DNA form, the CDR3 reads TGTGCCAGCAGCGTGGGACCACGACGACAAGAGACCCAGTACTTC.

This clonotype has more than one count but fewer than ten. The J gene is TRBJ1-1, the V gene TRBV27; D is uncertain. Between the trimmed V and J ends, which lost 8 bases and 5 bases, there was a span of 12 bases. Germline V lookup: CDR1 MNHEY, CDR2 SMNVEV (reference sequence). This CDR3 is built from 12 residues. CDR3 nucleotides: TGTGCCAGCGGTTATCCGGTGACTGAAGCTTTCTTT. This encodes CASGYPVTEAFF.

This clonotype was detected a few times. This chain links TRBV14 with TRBJ2-7; weak D call: TRBD2 (5 bases). In germline, CDR1 is SGHDN, CDR2 FVKESK. The ends were cut back, 4 bases at V and 5 bases at J, with 12 bases in the middle. This CDR3 has 13 amino acids. The CDR3 bases are TGTGCCAGCAGCCCTCGAATTAGCGACGAGCAGTACTTC. This sequence encodes CASSPRISDEQYF.

The V gene is TRBV4-3, the J gene TRBJ2-2; the D call may be TRBD1 or TRBD2 (6 bases each). Trimming took 0 bases from V and 4 from J, leaving 9 bases between them. The CDR3 loop spans 15 amino acids. Germline CDR1 reads LGHNA; CDR2 reads YSLEER. Here the CDR3 reads CASSQDEGGTGELFF. CDR3 DNA sequence: TGCGCCAGCAGCCAAGACGAGGGGGGCACCGGGGAGCTGTTTTTT.

This clonotype was seen many times. The V call is TRBV12-3 or TRBV12-4, the J call TRBJ1-5, with 7 bases lining up with TRBD1. V shed 5 bases, J shed 0 bases, and the junction held 4 bases outside the gene matches. This CDR3 contains 15 residues. CDR3 DNA: TGTGCCAGCAGTCGGGACAGACTTAGCAATCAGCCCCAGCATTTT. Protein sequence: CASSRDRLSNQPQHF.

The chain is built from TRBV12-3 or TRBV12-4 and TRBJ2-2; D uncertain. Trimming cost V 6 bases and J 4 bases, with 12 bases left between them. The CDR3 totals 14 residues. The CDR3, as DNA: TGTGCCAGCAGCCGACGTCGTCTCACCGGGGAGCTGTTTTTT. Protein: CASSRRRLTGELFF.

The chain has TRBV28 and TRBJ2-1; 10 nucleotides match TRBD1. The V gene's germline CDR1 is MDHEN and CDR2 SYDVKM. The CDR3 spans 16 residues. V shed 4 bases, J shed 7 bases, and the junction held 10 bases outside the gene matches. Written as DNA, the CDR3 is TGTGCCAGCAGTTCCCCGGGCCGGACAGGGGGGAATGAGCAGTTCTTC. This encodes CASSSPGRTGGNEQFF.

This clonotype was recorded a few times. The V and J genes are TRBV25-1 and TRBJ1-1, with D possibly TRBD1 on 5 matching bases. Germline V lookup: CDR1 MGHDK, CDR2 SYGVNS. The CDR3 spans 15 residues. The ends were cut back, 4 bases at V and 2 bases at J, with 14 bases in the middle. CDR3 residues: CASSGSQVINTEAFF. The CDR3 DNA reads TGTGCCAGCAGTGGGTCACAGGTTATTAACACTGAAGCTTTCTTT.

The genes are TRBV4-1 and TRBJ1-5; TRBD1 matches 11 bases. Germline V gene sequence: CDR1 MGHRA, CDR2 YSYEKL. The trim removed 1 base at V and 3 bases at J, leaving 8 bases unmatched. The CDR3 runs to 18 residues. CDR3: CASSQGGGDRGFNQPQHF. CDR3 nucleotide sequence: TGCGCCAGCAGCCAAGGAGGGGGGGACAGGGGGTTCAATCAGCCCCAGCATTTT.

The V and J genes are TRBV20-1 and TRBJ2-3; D is uncertain. Germline CDR1 DFQATT, CDR2 SNEGSKA (reference sequence). This CDR3 comprises 13 residues. The V end was cut by 3 bases, the J end by 2 bases, with 9 bases between. Here the CDR3 reads CSASTADTDTQYF. Written as DNA, the CDR3 is TGCAGTGCTAGTACGGCAGACACAGATACGCAGTATTTT.

In its sample, this clonotype was seen many times. The V and J genes are TRBV12-3 or TRBV12-4 and TRBJ2-3; no clear D. The CDR3 is 13 amino acids. Trimming removed 3 bases at V and 0 bases at J, with 4 bases between. The CDR3 region is CASSLMSTDTQYF. The CDR3 coding sequence is TGTGCCAGCAGTTTGATGAGCACAGATACGCAGTATTTT.

This clonotype was counted ten times or more. The chain's CDR3 is CASSLIGAYPYEQYF. DNA for the CDR3: TGTGCCAGCAGCCTTATCGGGGCTTACCCCTACGAGCAGTACTTC. The chain couples TRBV7-2 to TRBJ2-7; D possibly matches TRBD1 or TRBD2 (5 bases each). V lost 5 bases to trimming and J lost 2 bases, with 16 bases between them. The germline gives CDR1 SGHTA, CDR2 FQGNSA. This CDR3 comprises 15 residues.

The CDR3 DNA is TGCAGTGCTAGCCTGGGGACAGGGGGGACCCAGTACTTC. It specifies CSASLGTGGTQYF. The chain links TRBV20-1 to TRBJ2-5; TRBD1 agrees at 11 bases. Trimming took 3 bases from V and 7 from J; bases not matched to a gene: 4. CDR3 size: 13 residues. Per germline, CDR1 DFQATT and CDR2 SNEGSKA (reference sequence).

This clonotype has a handful of counts. The V call is TRBV7-6, the J call TRBJ2-2; 9 bases map to TRBD2. Germline V gives CDR1 SGHVS, CDR2 FNYEAQ. The length of the CDR3 is 16 residues. The trim removed 2 bases at V and 2 bases at J, leaving 3 bases unmatched. The CDR3 protein is CASSLRLAANTGELFF. CDR3 nucleotides: TGTGCCAGCAGCTTAAGACTAGCGGCTAACACCGGGGAGCTGTTTTTT.

The chain is built from TRBV6-2 or TRBV6-3 and TRBJ2-3, with 7 positions matching TRBD2. The ends lost 7 bases at V and 1 base at J; junction bases unmatched: 14. This CDR3 spans 17 amino acids. Per the germline V gene, CDR1 is MNHEY and CDR2 is SVGEGT. CDR3 DNA: TGTGCCAGCACCAACCCTCGACTAGCAAGCCGCACAGATACGCAGTATTTT. It specifies CASTNPRLASRTDTQYF.

This clonotype was observed a single time. A single base separates this from a much larger clone, so it may be a read error. The chain recombines TRBV7-9 with TRBJ2-7, with 9 bases matching TRBD1. The V gene end was trimmed by 4 bases and the J gene end by 2 bases; junction bases not matched to a gene: 6. Looked up from germline, CDR1 is SEHNR and CDR2 is FQNEAQ (reference sequence). The length of the CDR3 is 15 residues. The CDR3: CASSSTGTGTYEQYF. The CDR3 DNA is TGTGCCAGCAGCTCGACCGGGACAGGGACCTACGAGCAGTACTTC. The full variable domain, completed using reference TRBV7-9 and TRBJ2-7, is DTGVSQNPRHKITKRGQNVTFRCDPISEHNRLYWYRQTLGQGPEFLTYFQNEAQLEKSRLLSDRFSAERPKGSFSTLEIQRTEQGDSAMYLCASSSTGTGTYEQYFGPGTRLTVT.

The V gene is TRBV11-2, the J gene TRBJ1-1; the D gene is possibly TRBD1 (6 bases). This CDR3 spans 14 amino acids. In germline, CDR1 is SGHAT, CDR2 FQNNGV. Trimming pared 3 bases from V and 6 bases from J, leaving 14 bases between. DNA for the CDR3: TGTGCCAGCAGCTTGGGAGTGACAGGACCTGAAGCTTTCTTT. This translates into CASSLGVTGPEAFF. Using reference TRBV11-2 and TRBJ1-1 for the parts outside the CDR3, the full variable domain is EAGVAQSPRYKIIEKRQSVAFWCNPISGHATLYWYQQILGQGPKLLIQFQNNGVVDDSQLPKDRFSAERLKGVDSTLKIQPAKLEDSAVYLCASSLGVTGPEAFFGQGTRLTVV.

V is TRBV20-1 and J is TRBJ2-7; 12 bases map to TRBD1. CDR3 length equals 14 residues. The germline CDR1 and CDR2 sequences are DFQATT and SNEGSKA (reference sequence). V was clipped by 6 bases and J by 5 bases; unmatched bases: 8. The CDR3 reads CSANTGTGGNEQYF. CDR3 nucleotide sequence: TGCAGTGCAAATACCGGGACAGGGGGCAACGAGCAGTACTTC.

J is TRBJ2-3 and V is TRBV7-9, with D possibly matching TRBD1 (6 bases). The ends were cut back, 4 bases at V and 2 bases at J, with 16 bases in the middle. Looked up from germline, CDR1 is SEHNR and CDR2 is FQNEAQ (reference sequence). CDR3 length: 16 amino acids. The CDR3 is CASSSLGAEYTDTQYF. The CDR3 region has the DNA TGTGCCAGCAGCTCACTGGGGGCAGAATACACAGATACGCAGTATTTT.

The gene calls are TRBV19 and TRBJ1-4; no clear D gene. From germline, CDR1 is LNHDA and CDR2 SQIVND (reference sequence). CDR3 length: 14 residues. The V gene lost 5 bases and the J gene lost 8 bases, with 15 bases spanning the gap. The CDR3 nucleotides are TGTGCCAGTAGTCCCGGGTTAACAACCGAAAAACTGTTTTTT. It yields the protein CASSPGLTTEKLFF.